The source of this T cell receptor beta chain is a study of T cells in localized non-small cell lung cancer. Overall study results and limits: Greater blood T cell density accompanied longer overall survival.

Generated by immunoSEQ multiplex PCR, the TCRdb table keeps only in-frame clones and is missing some. The sample has fewer than 45,000 clones, approximately 83% seen once. Details on this clone: Antigen specificity is unknown.

Trimming stripped 3 bases from V and 2 bases from J, with 2 bases between. CDR3 length: 12 residues. Germline V gene sequence: CDR1 MDHEN, CDR2 SYDVKM. The V gene is TRBV28, the J gene TRBJ1-5, with no clear D. The source of this sequence is a man between 40 and 75 years old with stage I lung adenocarcinoma. The sample was peripheral blood, taken before any cancer treatment. The CDR3: CASSFGNQPQHF. CDR3 DNA sequence: TGTGCCAGCAGTTTTGGCAATCAGCCCCAGCATTTT.